The sequence of this T cell receptor beta chain was determined in a study of cytomegalovirus exposure and HLA in healthy donors. Regarding the study as a whole: In vitro checks showed that a few CMV-associated chains really do target CMV antigens. Association of 16,951 TCR beta sequences with HLA alleles was found at 0.05 false discovery rate in a later analysis.

The ends were cut back, 5 bases at V and 8 bases at J, with 11 bases in the middle. CDR3 length equals 12 residues. Per the germline V gene, CDR1 is SNHLY and CDR2 is FYNNEI. Nominally healthy donors provided the samples, though records likely missed some immune exposures. In the PCR, 60 Vbeta and 13 Jbeta primers were used. Generated by immunoSEQ multiplex PCR, the TCRdb table keeps only in-frame clones and is missing some. The data contain about 150,000 clones, approximately 10% of them singletons. A remark on this clone: The antigen is not known.

The receptor was derived from a woman aged 40 to 55 in good health and CMV-seropositive. Sequenced: PBMCs. The rearrangement uses TRBV2 and TRBJ2-3, with D hard to call. The CDR3 region is CASSSALSTQYF. The CDR3 nucleotides read TGTGCCAGCAGTTCAGCGCTGAGTACGCAGTATTTT.